The clone carrying this T cell receptor (beta chain) was seen repeatedly, ten times or more. Its matching antigen is unknown. Germline V gives CDR1 MNHEY, CDR2 SVGAGI. V was shortened by 4 bases and J by 0 bases, with 10 bases between the two germline ends. The CDR3 has 14 residues. The library was built from about 370 ng RNA with molecular barcoded adaptors for alpha/delta and beta/gamma chains. TCRdb redid the calling of the reads with MiXCR, one entry per CDR3 protein. The table includes tens of thousands of distinct CDR3 sequences, 20% to 25% detected once. This record belongs to a study of read filtering for tumor transcriptome and immune sequencing. Regarding the study as a whole: Compared with RNA-seq, IR-seq gave much higher clonotype depth and reliability.

Sequencing was performed on a population of CD138-negative cells sorted from bone marrow. This TCR was sampled from a donor aged 40 or older with multiple myeloma. The chain combines TRBV6-5 with TRBJ2-7; D gene unclear. The CDR3 nucleotides are TGTGCCAGCAGTTCACCTAGAACCTCCTACGAGCAGTACTTC. It yields the protein CASSSPRTSYEQYF.